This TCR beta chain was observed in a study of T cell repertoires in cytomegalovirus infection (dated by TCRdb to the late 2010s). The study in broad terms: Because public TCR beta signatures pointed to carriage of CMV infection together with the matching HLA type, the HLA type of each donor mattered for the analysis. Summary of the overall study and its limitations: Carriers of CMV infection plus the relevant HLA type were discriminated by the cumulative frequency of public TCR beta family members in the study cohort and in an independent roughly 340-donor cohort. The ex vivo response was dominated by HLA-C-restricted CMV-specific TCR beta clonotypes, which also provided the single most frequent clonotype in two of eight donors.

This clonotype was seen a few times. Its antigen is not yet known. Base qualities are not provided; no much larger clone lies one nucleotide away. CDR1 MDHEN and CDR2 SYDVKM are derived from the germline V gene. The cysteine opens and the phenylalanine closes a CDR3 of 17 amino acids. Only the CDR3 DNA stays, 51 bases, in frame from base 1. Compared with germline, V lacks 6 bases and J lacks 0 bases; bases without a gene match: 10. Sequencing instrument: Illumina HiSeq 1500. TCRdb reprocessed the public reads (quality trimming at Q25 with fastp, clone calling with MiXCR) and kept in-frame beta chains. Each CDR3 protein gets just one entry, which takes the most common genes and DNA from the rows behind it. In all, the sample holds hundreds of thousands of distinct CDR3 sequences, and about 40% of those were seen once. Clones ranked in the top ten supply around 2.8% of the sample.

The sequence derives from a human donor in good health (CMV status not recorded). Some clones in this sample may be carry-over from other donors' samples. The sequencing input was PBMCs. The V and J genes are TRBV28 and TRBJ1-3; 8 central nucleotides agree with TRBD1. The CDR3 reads CASRPTGEWSSGNTIYF. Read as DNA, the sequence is TGTGCCAGCAGGCCGACAGGGGAGTGGTCCTCTGGAAACACCATATATTTT.